A selection of T cell receptor beta chains follows, all from one sample in a study of spatial heterogeneity in lung cancer. From the 5' RACE reads, TCRdb called clonotypes with MiXCR, one entry per CDR3 protein. The sample records 39,000 or so distinct CDR3 sequences, 6% to 8% being singletons. Material: PBMCs, obtained at surgery. The receptors come from a male donor with early-stage non-small cell lung cancer. Each CDR3 is given with its conserved first and last residue. A D gene is named only where the DNA matches it firmly. Clone size is stated in some rows and not others, as once, few, many or a class when expanded.

j_call v_call clone_size d_call cdr3_nt cdr3_aa
TRBJ1-2 TRBV27 few NA TGTGCCAGCAGTTCCTTCCCGGACAGTACTAACTATGGCTACACCTTC CASSSFPDSTNYGYTF
TRBJ2-1 TRBV19 many TRBD2 TGTGCCAGTAGTATCGGAGGTAGCGGGAGCGATGAGCAGTTCTTC CASSIGGSGSDEQFF
TRBJ2-3 TRBV19 many NA TGTGCCAGTAGTCCACGCGGAGATACGCAGTATTTT CASSPRGDTQYF
TRBJ1-1 TRBV10-2 few NA TGCGCCAGCAGTTATCAGAGGAACACTGAAGCTTTCTTT CASSYQRNTEAFF
TRBJ1-1 TRBV25-1 many NA TGTGCCAGCAGTGAGCATGGGACCGCGAACACTGAAGCTTTCTTT CASSEHGTANTEAFF
TRBJ1-1 TRBV27 NA TRBD1 TGTGCCAGTCGGGACAGGGCTTCTGAAGCTTTCTTT CASRDRASEAFF
TRBJ2-1 TRBV19 NA TRBD2 TGTGCCAGTAGTAGCCTAGCGGGAAACAATGAGCAGTTCTTC CASSSLAGNNEQFF
TRBJ1-4 TRBV20-1 many NA TGCAGTGCGGTTAGTGGGACAACTAATGAAAAACTGTTTTTT CSAVSGTTNEKLFF
TRBJ2-1 TRBV7-2 many NA TGTGCCAGCAGCTTATTTCAGCCAACTAACTACAATGAGCAGTTCTTC CASSLFQPTNYNEQFF
TRBJ1-6 TRBV9 many NA TGTGCCAGCAGCGGAGGGTTGGAGAGCTCACCCCTCCACTTT CASSGGLESSPLHF
TRBJ1-2 TRBV6-5 many NA TGTGCCAGCAGTTATGAGGGGGTTCATAATGGCTACACCTTC CASSYEGVHNGYTF
TRBJ1-5 TRBV20-1 few NA TGCAGTGCTAGAGGGGGGTTAGGGTCATTACCGGGATCCCATCAGCCCCAGCATTTT CSARGGLGSLPGSHQPQHF
TRBJ2-3 TRBV9 many NA TGTGCCAGCAGCGTTAGAACTGCAGATACGCAGTATTTT CASSVRTADTQYF
TRBJ1-1 TRBV21-1 NA NA TGTGCCAGCAGCAATGGTCCTCTCAACCAGGGGACTGAAGCTTTCTTT CASSNGPLNQGTEAFF
TRBJ2-1 TRBV12-3/TRBV12-4 few NA TGTGCCAGCAGTTTGCAGGGGTCGCGTAATGAGCAGTTCTTC CASSLQGSRNEQFF
TRBJ2-5 TRBV5-6 few NA TGTGCCAGCAGCCGGGAACGACTAGGGTTCCAAGAGACCCAGTACTTC CASSRERLGFQETQYF